Included here is one TCR beta chain sequence, with context. Its antigen is not identified. The sample is drawn from a study of response to subunit inactivated influenza vaccine. A single record per CDR3 protein comes from TCRdb applying MiXCR to the RT-PCR reads. The sample comprises around 530,000 distinct CDR3 sequences, 10% to 15% of which are singletons, and roughly a tenth rests with the top ten. Points from the study as a whole: A suggestion made by the authors is that each seasonal influenza vaccination recruits few new T cells.

The specimen was PBMCs from blood, collected on the day of vaccination. The receptor was derived from a man aged 45-65 years who received an inactivated influenza vaccine.

The CDR3 reads CASSYSGQLLTDTQYF. DNA for the CDR3: TGTGCCAGCAGCTATTCGGGACAACTCCTTACAGATACGCAGTATTTT. This chain uses TRBV7-8 with TRBJ2-3; D is perhaps TRBD1 (6 bases). The CDR3 loop spans 16 amino acids. CDR1 SGHVS and CDR2 FQNEAQ come from the germline V gene. The V end lost 4 bases, the J end lost 3 bases, and 17 bases lay between the germline ends. Full variable domain (missing parts from reference TRBV7-8 and TRBJ2-3): GAGVSQSPRYKVAKRGQDVALRCDPISGHVSLFWYQQALGQGPEFLTYFQNEAQLDKSGLPSDRFFAERPEGSVSTLKIQRTQQEDSAVYLCASSYSGQLLTDTQYFGPGTRLTVL.